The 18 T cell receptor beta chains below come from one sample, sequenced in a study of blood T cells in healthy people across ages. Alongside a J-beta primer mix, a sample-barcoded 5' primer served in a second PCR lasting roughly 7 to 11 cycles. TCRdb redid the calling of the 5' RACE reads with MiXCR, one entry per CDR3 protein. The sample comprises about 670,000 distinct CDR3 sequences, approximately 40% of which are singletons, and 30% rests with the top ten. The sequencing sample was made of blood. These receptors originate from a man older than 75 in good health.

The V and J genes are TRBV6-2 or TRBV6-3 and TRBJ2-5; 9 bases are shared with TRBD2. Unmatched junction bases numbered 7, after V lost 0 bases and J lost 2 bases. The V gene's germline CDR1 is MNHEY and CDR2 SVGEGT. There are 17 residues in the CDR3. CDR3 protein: CASSYSKPTSGQETQYF. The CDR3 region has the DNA TGTGCCAGCAGTTACTCGAAGCCGACTAGCGGACAAGAGACCCAGTACTTC.

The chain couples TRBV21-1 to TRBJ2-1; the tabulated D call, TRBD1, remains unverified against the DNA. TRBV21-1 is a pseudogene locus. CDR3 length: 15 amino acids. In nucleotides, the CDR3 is TGTGCCAGCACCAGGGACAGGGGGGATTGGGATGAGCAGTTCTTC. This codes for CASTRDRGDWDEQFF.

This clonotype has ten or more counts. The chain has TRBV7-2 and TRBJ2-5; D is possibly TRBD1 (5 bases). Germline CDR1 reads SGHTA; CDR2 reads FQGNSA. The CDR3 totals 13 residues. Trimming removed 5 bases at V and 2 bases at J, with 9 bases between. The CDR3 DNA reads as TGTGCCAGCAGCCGCAGGGCGCAAGAGACCCAGTACTTC. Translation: CASSRRAQETQYF.

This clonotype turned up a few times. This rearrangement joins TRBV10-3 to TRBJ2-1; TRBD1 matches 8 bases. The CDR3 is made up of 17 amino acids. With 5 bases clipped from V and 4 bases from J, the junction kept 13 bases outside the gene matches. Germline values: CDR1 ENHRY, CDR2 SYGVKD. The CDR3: CAISRQGAGLHYNEQFF. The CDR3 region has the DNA TGTGCCATCAGTCGTCAGGGGGCAGGACTACATTACAATGAGCAGTTCTTC.

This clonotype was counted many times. The CDR3 region has the DNA TGCAGCGCCAATAGCGGGAGCCCACCCCACGAGCAGTACTTC. This translates into CSANSGSPPHEQYF. The J gene is TRBJ2-7, the V gene TRBV29-1; 9 nucleotides match TRBD2. This CDR3 region has 14 residues. Trimming removed 7 bases from V and 5 bases from J; junction bases left unmatched: 12. Germline-derived CDR1 and CDR2 are SQVTM and ANQGSEA.

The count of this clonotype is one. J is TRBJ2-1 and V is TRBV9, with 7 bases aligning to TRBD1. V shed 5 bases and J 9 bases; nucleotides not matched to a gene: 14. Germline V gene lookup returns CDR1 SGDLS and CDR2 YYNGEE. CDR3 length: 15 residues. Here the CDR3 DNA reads TGTGCCAGCAGTGAAAGATTGAACAGGGGCGGTGAGCAGTTCTTC. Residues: CASSERLNRGGEQFF.

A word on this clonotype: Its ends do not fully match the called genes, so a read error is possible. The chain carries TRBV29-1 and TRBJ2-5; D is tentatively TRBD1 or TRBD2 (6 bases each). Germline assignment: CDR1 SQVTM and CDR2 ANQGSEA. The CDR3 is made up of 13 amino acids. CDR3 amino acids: CGVGFGGGETQYF. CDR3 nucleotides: TGCGGCGTTGGTTTCGGGGGCGGGGAGACCCAGTACTTC.

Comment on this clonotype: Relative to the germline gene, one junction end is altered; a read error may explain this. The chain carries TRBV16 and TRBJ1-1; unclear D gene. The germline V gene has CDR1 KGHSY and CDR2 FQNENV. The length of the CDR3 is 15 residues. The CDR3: CASSQLGGVNTEAFF. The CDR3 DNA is TGTGCCAGCAGCCAATTAGGCGGGGTGAACACTGAGGCTTTCTTT.

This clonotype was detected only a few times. The DNA of the CDR3 is TGCGCCAGCAGTACTGGTCGGGACTTTAATGAAAAACTGTTTTTT. Protein: CASSTGRDFNEKLFF. This chain uses TRBV4-3 with TRBJ1-4, with D perhaps TRBD1 (5 bases). There are 15 residues in the CDR3. Germline lookup yields CDR1 LGHNA and CDR2 YSLEER. V lost 6 bases, J lost 4 bases, and 15 bases lay in between.

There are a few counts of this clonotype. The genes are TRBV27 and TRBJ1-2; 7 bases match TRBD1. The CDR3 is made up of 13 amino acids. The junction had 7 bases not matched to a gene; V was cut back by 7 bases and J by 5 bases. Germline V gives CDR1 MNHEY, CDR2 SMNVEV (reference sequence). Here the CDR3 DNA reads TGTGCCAGCAAGCCAGGGGGACAGTATGGCTACACCTTC. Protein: CASKPGGQYGYTF.

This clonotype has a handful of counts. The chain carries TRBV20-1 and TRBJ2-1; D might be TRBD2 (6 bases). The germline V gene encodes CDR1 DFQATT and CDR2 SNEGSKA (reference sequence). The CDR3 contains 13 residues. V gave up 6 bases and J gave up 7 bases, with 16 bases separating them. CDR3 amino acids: CSAPGPGRNEQFF. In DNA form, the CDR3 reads TGCAGTGCCCCGGGACCGGGGAGGAATGAGCAGTTCTTC.

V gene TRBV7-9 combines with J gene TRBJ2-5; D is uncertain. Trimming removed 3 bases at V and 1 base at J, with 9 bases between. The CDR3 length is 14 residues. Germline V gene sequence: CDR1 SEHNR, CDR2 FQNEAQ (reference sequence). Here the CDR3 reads CASSLNQAQETQYF. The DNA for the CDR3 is TGTGCCAGCAGCTTGAATCAGGCCCAAGAGACCCAGTACTTC.

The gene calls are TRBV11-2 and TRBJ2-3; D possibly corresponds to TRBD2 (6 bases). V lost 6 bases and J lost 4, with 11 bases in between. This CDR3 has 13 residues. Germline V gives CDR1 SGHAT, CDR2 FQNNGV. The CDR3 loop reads CASRKGGADTQYF. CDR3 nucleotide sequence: TGTGCCAGCAGGAAAGGCGGGGCAGATACGCAGTATTTT.

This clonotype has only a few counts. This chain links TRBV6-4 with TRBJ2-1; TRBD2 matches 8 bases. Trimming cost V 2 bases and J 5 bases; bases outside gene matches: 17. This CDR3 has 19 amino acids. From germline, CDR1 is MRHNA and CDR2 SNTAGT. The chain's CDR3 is CASSDPTYELAGSHNEQFF. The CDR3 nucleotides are TGTGCCAGCAGTGACCCAACTTACGAGCTAGCGGGTTCTCACAATGAGCAGTTCTTC.

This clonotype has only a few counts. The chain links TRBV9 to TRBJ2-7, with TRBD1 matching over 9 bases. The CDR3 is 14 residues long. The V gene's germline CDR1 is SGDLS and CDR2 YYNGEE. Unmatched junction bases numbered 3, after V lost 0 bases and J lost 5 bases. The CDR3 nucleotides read TGTGCCAGCAGCGTAGACAGGGGGCTAAACGAGCAGTACTTC. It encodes CASSVDRGLNEQYF.

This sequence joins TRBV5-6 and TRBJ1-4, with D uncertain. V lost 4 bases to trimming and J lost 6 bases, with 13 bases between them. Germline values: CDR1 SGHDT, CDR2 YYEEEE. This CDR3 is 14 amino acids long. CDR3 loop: CASSPRLGYEKLFF. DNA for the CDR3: TGTGCCAGCAGCCCCAGGTTGGGTTATGAAAAACTGTTTTTT.

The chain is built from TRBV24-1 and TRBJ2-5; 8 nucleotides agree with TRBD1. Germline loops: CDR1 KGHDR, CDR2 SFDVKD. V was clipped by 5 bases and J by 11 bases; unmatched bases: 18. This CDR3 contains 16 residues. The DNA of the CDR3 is TGTGCCACCAGTGCCCAGACAGGGGCGATATACAATGAGCAGTACTTC. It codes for CATSAQTGAIYNEQYF.

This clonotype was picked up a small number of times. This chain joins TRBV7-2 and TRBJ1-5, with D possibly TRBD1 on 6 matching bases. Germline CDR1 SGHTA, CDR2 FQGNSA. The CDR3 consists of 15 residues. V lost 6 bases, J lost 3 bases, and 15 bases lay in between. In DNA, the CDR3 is TGTGCCAGCAGTCAAGCTACAGGGCCCAATCAGCCCCAGCATTTT. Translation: CASSQATGPNQPQHF.